The rows below give T cell receptor beta chains drawn from one sample of a study of post-analysis software for immune sequencing data. From the PCR reads, TCRdb called clonotypes with MiXCR, one entry per CDR3 protein. The table lists approximately 570,000 distinct CDR3 sequences, about 40% of them singletons. Sample: blood. The receptors stem from a girl between 5 and 17 years old with multiple sclerosis. Both conserved end residues are part of each CDR3. A D gene is named only where the DNA matches it firmly. Size tells how often a clone was seen (once, few, many) or the class of an expanded clone, and some rows leave it out.

J gene	V gene	clone size	D gene	CDR3 DNA	CDR3 protein
TRBJ2-7	TRBV15	few	TRBD1	TGTGCCACCAGCAGCCCTAAACACAACAGGGGAAAGGCCTACGAGCAGTACTTC	CATSSPKHNRGKAYEQYF
TRBJ2-3	TRBV5-1	-	-	TGCGCCAGCAGCGATGGGGAGCCAATCACAGATACGCAGTATTTT	CASSDGEPITDTQYF
TRBJ2-7	TRBV12-5	-	-	TGTGCTAGTGGTTTGAGAGTCCGCAGCTCCTACGAGCAGTACTTC	CASGLRVRSSYEQYF
TRBJ1-1	TRBV29-1	-	TRBD1	TGCAGCGTTGAGAGTCAAGGGGGCAGGGCGGCTTTCTTT	CSVESQGGRAAFF
TRBJ2-1	TRBV7-3	-	-	TGTGCCAGCAGCACCCAGGGGGGGGATGAGCAGTTCTTC	CASSTQGGDEQFF
TRBJ2-3	TRBV6-6	-	-	TGTGCCAGCAGTTATGAATGGCCGCGGGGTACGCAGTATTTT	CASSYEWPRGTQYF
TRBJ2-7	TRBV5-1	-	-	TGCGCCAGCGCTCCCCGGAAAGGAACCGTCGAGCAGTACTTC	CASAPRKGTVEQYF
TRBJ2-3	TRBV4-2	-	TRBD2	TGTGCCAGCAGCCAACCATCACTAGCGGGAGGCGCAGATACGCAGTATTTT	CASSQPSLAGGADTQYF
TRBJ2-3	TRBV5-1	-	-	TGCGCCAGCAGCTTAAGTCAGACAGGTGGAGATACGCAGTATTTT	CASSLSQTGGDTQYF
TRBJ2-5	TRBV9	-	TRBD1	TGTGCCAGCAGCCCCAGGGGGACACAAGAGACCCAGTACTTC	CASSPRGTQETQYF
TRBJ1-2	TRBV9	-	-	TGTGCCAGCAGCGTAGGCGCGGGGGGCGCGGCCTATGGCTACACCTTC	CASSVGAGGAAYGYTF
TRBJ1-5	TRBV12-3/TRBV12-4	-	-	TGTGCCAGCACTTGGAGTAACAGCAATCAGCCCCAGCATTTT	CASTWSNSNQPQHF
TRBJ1-1	TRBV29-1	-	-	TGCAGCGTTGATTCAGAACCAACTGAAGCTTTCTTT	CSVDSEPTEAFF
TRBJ2-7	TRBV10-2	-	TRBD2	TGTGCCAGCAGCGTAGATTCGGGGGGGGCCAAGTACGAGCAGTACTTC	CASSVDSGGAKYEQYF
TRBJ2-1	TRBV4-2	-	TRBD2	TGTGCCAGCAGCCCCCTGGGGCGGGGGGAAGGGGATGAGCAGTTCTTC	CASSPLGRGEGDEQFF
TRBJ1-1	TRBV6-5	-	-	TGTGCCAGCACGTTACAGGCGGGAGGCACTGAAGCTTTCTTT	CASTLQAGGTEAFF
TRBJ2-3	TRBV9	-	-	TGTGCCAGCAGCTCAGGGGAGCGCACAGATACGCAGTATTTT	CASSSGERTDTQYF
TRBJ2-7	TRBV6-1	few	-	TGTGCCAGCAGTGAAGCGGTGTTGTGGCCCAGCTCCTACGAGCAGTACTTC	CASSEAVLWPSSYEQYF
TRBJ1-1	TRBV20-1	-	-	TGCAGTGCTAGGGTGGGTTACCGGGAAGCTTTCTTT	CSARVGYREAFF
TRBJ1-1	TRBV25-1	-	-	TGTGCCAGCAGTGAGGGGTTAGGAATCCCTGAAGCTTTCTTT	CASSEGLGIPEAFF
TRBJ1-1	TRBV5-1	-	TRBD1	TGCGCCAGCAGCTGGAGGACAGGGGATTCCGTGGGCACTGAAGCTTTCTTT	CASSWRTGDSVGTEAFF
TRBJ2-7	TRBV20-1	few	TRBD1	TGCAGTGCTAGAGACTTACAGGGGAACGAGCAGTACTTC	CSARDLQGNEQYF
TRBJ2-6	TRBV24-1	few	TRBD1	TGTGCCACCAGTGGTTCGGGACAGGGGATTAGCTCTGGGGCCAACGTCCTGACTTTC	CATSGSGQGISSGANVLTF
TRBJ2-7	TRBV12-3/TRBV12-4	-	-	TGTGCCAGCAGCTTGGAACTCCACGAGCAGTACTTC	CASSLELHEQYF
TRBJ2-5	TRBV7-3	-	TRBD1	TGTGCCAGCAGCTTTTTGGGACAGGGAATGGGAGAGACCCAGTACTTC	CASSFLGQGMGETQYF
TRBJ2-5	TRBV11-3	once	TRBD1	TGTGCCAGCAGCGACAGGGTTCAAGAGACCCAGTACTTC	CASSDRVQETQYF
TRBJ1-2	TRBV20-1	-	-	TGCAGTGCTGTGGACAGTTTTAACTATGGCCACACCTTC	CSAVDSFNYGHTF
TRBJ1-2	TRBV12-3/TRBV12-4	few	-	TGTGCCAGCAACCAAGCAGGGAGGAAGAATGGCTACACCTTC	CASNQAGRKNGYTF
TRBJ2-1	TRBV20-1	-	TRBD2	TGCAGTGCTAGAGCCCTCGGGCTAGCGGGGTCCAGCTCCTACAATGAGCAGTTCTTC	CSARALGLAGSSSYNEQFF
TRBJ2-1	TRBV5-1	once	TRBD2	TGCGCCAGCAGCCCAGGCAGCGGGGGAGGTTACAATGAGCAGTTCTTC	CASSPGSGGGYNEQFF
TRBJ2-1	TRBV20-1	few	-	TGCAGTGCTAGAGATGAGTGGGGGGTCTCCTACAATGAGCAGTTCTTC	CSARDEWGVSYNEQFF
TRBJ2-4	TRBV5-1	few	-	TGCGCCAGCAGCGAGAACTTTGAGCAGTACTTC	CASSENFEQYF
TRBJ1-1	TRBV29-1	-	-	TGCAGCGGAACTCCCGGGACTCAAAGGAGGTTGAACACTGAAGCTTTCTTT	CSGTPGTQRRLNTEAFF
TRBJ1-2	TRBV4-1	-	-	TGCGCCAGCAGCCAAGATCAGAGCTATGGCTACACCTTC	CASSQDQSYGYTF
TRBJ1-1	TRBV5-1	once	-	TGCGCCAGCAGCTGGCAAACCGGACACATTAAGAGGGACACTGAAGCTTTCTTT	CASSWQTGHIKRDTEAFF
TRBJ1-2	TRBV5-1	-	-	TGCGCCAGCAGCTTGGCCTGGGGGCTCGGCTACACCTTC	CASSLAWGLGYTF
TRBJ2-7	TRBV7-8	-	-	TGTGCCAGCAGCTTAGCTTCCCACTACGAGCAGTACTTC	CASSLASHYEQYF
TRBJ2-3	TRBV6-5	once	-	TGTGCCAGCAGTTACAAGGGCTGGAGCACAGATACGCAGTATTTT	CASSYKGWSTDTQYF
TRBJ2-7	TRBV7-2	-	TRBD1	TGTGCCAGCATCGACTCCGGGACAGGGGACTACGAGCAGTACTTC	CASIDSGTGDYEQYF
TRBJ2-1	TRBV20-1	few	-	TGCAGTGCTAGAGATCTACGGGGGCCTGGGAATGAGCAGTTCTTC	CSARDLRGPGNEQFF
TRBJ2-3	TRBV4-1	few	-	TGCGCCAGCAGTCCCGAGCTGAGACTAGGATGCACAGATACGCAGTATTTT	CASSPELRLGCTDTQYF
TRBJ2-7	TRBV3-1	-	-	TGTGCCAGCAGCCCGAGGCAGGGGCCGGGGAAGCAGTACTTC	CASSPRQGPGKQYF
TRBJ2-7	TRBV4-1	few	-	TGCGCCAGCAGCCAAGATGCCAAGGAGTCCTACGAGCAGTACTTC	CASSQDAKESYEQYF
TRBJ2-5	TRBV7-9	once	TRBD2	TGTGCCAGCAACCAGAGGGCGGGGGTCGAAGAGACCCAGTACTTC	CASNQRAGVEETQYF
TRBJ1-1	TRBV5-6	-	-	TGTGCCAGCAGCCACGGGGGGGGCACTGAAGCTTTCTTT	CASSHGGGTEAFF
TRBJ2-5	TRBV12-3/TRBV12-4	few	TRBD2	TGTGCCAGCAGTTTGCCGGGGGGTGAGACCCAGTACTTC	CASSLPGGETQYF